This TCR beta chain was retrieved from a study of post-analysis software for immune sequencing data. In the study overall: Relapsing-remitting, secondary progressive and progressive-relapsing multiple sclerosis were all included among the disease courses. Broader study findings: Those with multiple sclerosis, the patient group, showed significantly lower normalized Chao1 diversity than controls. Elevated frequency relative to controls characterized about 5 TRBV segments in patients, TRBV5-6, TRBV5-1 and TRBV20-1 among them.

Germline CDR1 reads SGDLS; CDR2 reads YYNGEE. The junction had 7 bases not matched to a gene; V was cut back by 3 bases and J by 4 bases. This CDR3 has 15 residues. Unique molecular identifiers were present in the TCR beta cDNA libraries. From around 1 to 10 million T cells, 400,000 to 550,000 cDNA molecules were obtained. MiXCR, applied by TCRdb to the PCR reads, yields one record per CDR3 protein. The table records about 770,000 distinct CDR3 sequences, around 45% of them present only once. As for this clonotype: Antigen specificity is unknown.

The origin of this receptor is a girl aged 10 to 17 with multiple sclerosis. V is TRBV9 and J is TRBJ2-1; 7 nucleotides match TRBD2. Material for sequencing was blood. For the CDR3, the DNA is TGTGCCAGCAGCGAGGGAGGGGCGGCGTACAATGAGCAGTTCTTC. Translating it yields CASSEGGAAYNEQFF. The complete variable domain, with remaining parts taken from reference TRBV9 and TRBJ2-1, reads DSGVTQTPKHLITATGQRVTLRCSPRSGDLSVYWYQQSLDQGLQFLIQYYNGEERAKGNILERFSAQQFPDLHSELNLSSLELGDSALYFCASSEGGAAYNEQFFGPGTRLTVL.